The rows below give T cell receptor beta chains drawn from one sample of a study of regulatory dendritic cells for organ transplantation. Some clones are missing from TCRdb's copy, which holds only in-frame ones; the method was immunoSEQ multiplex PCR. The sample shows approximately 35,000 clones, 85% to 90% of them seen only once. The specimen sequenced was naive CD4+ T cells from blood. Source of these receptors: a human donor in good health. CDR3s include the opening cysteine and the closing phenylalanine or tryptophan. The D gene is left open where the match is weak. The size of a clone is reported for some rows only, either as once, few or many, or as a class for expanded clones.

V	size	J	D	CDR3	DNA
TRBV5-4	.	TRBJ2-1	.	CASSYPGSAYNEQFF	TGTGCCAGCAGCTATCCCGGGAGCGCCTACAATGAGCAGTTCTTC
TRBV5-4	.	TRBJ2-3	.	CASSLIGQYRDTQYF	TGTGCCAGCAGCTTGATCGGACAGTACCGGGATACGCAGTATTTT
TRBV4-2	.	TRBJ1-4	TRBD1	CASSQGPRGSTNEKLFF	TGTGCCAGCAGCCAAGGCCCCAGGGGGTCCACTAATGAAAAACTGTTTTTT
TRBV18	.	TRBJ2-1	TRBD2	CASSSGGASNEQFF	TGTGCCAGCTCAAGCGGGGGGGCCAGCAATGAGCAGTTCTTC
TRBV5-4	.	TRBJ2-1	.	CASSSGKGIGSVNEQFF	TGTGCCAGCAGCTCGGGGAAGGGTATAGGGTCGGTCAATGAGCAGTTCTTC
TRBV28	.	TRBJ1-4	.	CASSLGHRNEKLFF	TGTGCCAGCAGTTTGGGACATCGAAATGAAAAACTGTTTTTT
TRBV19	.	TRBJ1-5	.	CASSIGTIGGSRQPQHF	TGTGCCAGTAGTATAGGGACGATTGGTGGATCGCGTCAGCCCCAGCATTTT
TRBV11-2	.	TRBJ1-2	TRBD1	CASSPWPPWTGDYGYTF	TGTGCCAGCAGCCCCTGGCCCCCGTGGACAGGTGACTATGGCTACACCTTC
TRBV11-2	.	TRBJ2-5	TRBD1	CASSDRVPETQYF	TGTGCCAGCAGCGACAGGGTTCCAGAGACCCAGTACTTC
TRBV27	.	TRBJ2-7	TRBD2	CASRRASGSSYEQYF	TGTGCCAGCAGGCGGGCTAGCGGCTCCTCCTACGAGCAGTACTTC
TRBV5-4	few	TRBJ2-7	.	CASSLGMGRYEQYF	TGTGCCAGCAGCTTGGGGATGGGACGGTACGAGCAGTACTTC
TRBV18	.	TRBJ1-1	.	CASSPRWNTEAFF	TGTGCCAGCTCACCCCGTTGGAACACTGAAGCTTTCTTT
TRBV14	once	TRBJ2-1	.	CASSQEKVAGKSFDEQFF	TGTGCCAGCAGCCAAGAAAAGGTAGCAGGGAAGAGCTTCGATGAGCAGTTCTTC
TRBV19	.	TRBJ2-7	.	CASSKDSGVGYEQYF	TGTGCCAGCAGTAAGGATTCAGGGGTCGGCTACGAGCAGTACTTC
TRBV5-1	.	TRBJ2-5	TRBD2	CASSRGLAGRETQYF	TGCGCCAGCAGCCGGGGACTAGCGGGCCGGGAGACCCAGTACTTC
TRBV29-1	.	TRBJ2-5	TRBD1	CSAGTVQETQYF	TGCAGCGCTGGGACAGTCCAAGAGACCCAGTACTTC
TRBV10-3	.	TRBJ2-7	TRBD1	CAISPIQGAVEQYF	TGTGCCATCAGCCCAATCCAGGGGGCGGTCGAGCAGTACTTC
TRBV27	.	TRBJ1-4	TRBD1	CASGTDRDWREKLFF	TGTGCCAGCGGAACCGACAGGGATTGGCGTGAAAAACTGTTTTTT
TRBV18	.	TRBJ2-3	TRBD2	CASSPSSGGGYTDTQYF	TGTGCCAGCTCACCCTCTAGCGGGGGGGGATACACAGATACGCAGTATTTT
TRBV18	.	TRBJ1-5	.	CASSPPRVGDSQPQHF	TGTGCCAGCTCACCACCAAGGGTAGGGGATAGTCAGCCCCAGCATTTT
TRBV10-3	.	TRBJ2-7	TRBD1	CAISDLGQGNNEQYF	TGTGCCATCAGTGATTTGGGACAGGGTAATAACGAGCAGTACTTC
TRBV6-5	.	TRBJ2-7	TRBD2	CASSRTSGFYEQYF	TGTGCCAGCAGTCGAACTAGCGGGTTCTACGAGCAGTACTTC
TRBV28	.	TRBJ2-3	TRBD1	CASIRGPTSSTDTQYF	TGTGCCAGCATTAGGGGGCCCACAAGTAGCACAGATACGCAGTATTTT
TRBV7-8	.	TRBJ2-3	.	CASSPDLDTQYF	TGTGCCAGCAGCCCGGACTTGGATACGCAGTATTTT
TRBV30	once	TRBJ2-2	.	CAWRMGPRAGELFF	TGTGCCTGGAGGATGGGCCCGAGGGCCGGGGAGCTGTTTTTT
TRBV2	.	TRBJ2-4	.	CASSEPTVNIQYF	TGTGCCAGCAGTGAACCGACAGTAAACATTCAGTACTTC
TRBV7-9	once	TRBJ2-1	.	CASSGNEQFF	TGTGCCAGCAGTGGGAATGAGCAGTTCTTC
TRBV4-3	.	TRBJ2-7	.	CASSQDVGNTYEQYF	TGCGCCAGCAGCCAAGATGTAGGGAATACCTACGAGCAGTACTTC
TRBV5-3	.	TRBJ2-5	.	CARSSAGVVLETQYF	TGTGCCAGAAGCTCGGCAGGAGTTGTCTTGGAGACCCAGTACTTC
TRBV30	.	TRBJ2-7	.	CAWSVRIYEQYF	TGTGCCTGGAGTGTACGTATATACGAGCAGTACTTC
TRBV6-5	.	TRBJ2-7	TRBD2	CASHPAGTYEQYF	TGTGCCAGCCACCCAGCGGGAACGTACGAGCAGTACTTC
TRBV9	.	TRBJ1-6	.	CASSVLSGKGSPLHF	TGTGCCAGCAGCGTACTCTCGGGGAAGGGGTCACCCCTCCACTTT
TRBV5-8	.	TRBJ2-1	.	CASSTGGESEQFF	TGTGCCAGCAGCACGGGTGGTGAAAGTGAGCAGTTCTTC
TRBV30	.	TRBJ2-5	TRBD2	CAWSEASGRWGYQETQYF	TGTGCCTGGAGTGAGGCTAGCGGGAGATGGGGGTACCAAGAGACCCAGTACTTC
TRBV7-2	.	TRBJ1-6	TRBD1	CASSLVAGTGHSPLHF	TGTGCCAGCAGCTTAGTGGCCGGGACAGGCCATTCACCCCTCCACTTT
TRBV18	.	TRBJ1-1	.	CASSPYVGTGTEAFF	TGTGCCAGCTCACCATACGTGGGAACGGGCACTGAAGCTTTCTTT
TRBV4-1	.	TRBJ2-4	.	CASSQVAAGIQYF	TGCGCCAGCAGCCAAGTGGCGGCGGGAATTCAGTACTTC
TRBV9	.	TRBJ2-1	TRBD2	CASSALGGRTDEQFF	TGTGCCAGCAGCGCCCTCGGCGGGAGGACGGATGAGCAGTTCTTC
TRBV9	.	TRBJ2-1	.	CASSFSSGTSSYNEQFF	TGTGCCAGCAGCTTTTCGTCCGGGACAAGCTCCTACAATGAGCAGTTCTTC
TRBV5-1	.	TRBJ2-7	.	CASSSGTPPYEQYF	TGCGCCAGCAGCTCCGGGACTCCTCCCTACGAGCAGTACTTC
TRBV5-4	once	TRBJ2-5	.	CASSFLSGKNQETQYF	TGTGCCAGCAGCTTCTTAAGCGGAAAAAACCAAGAGACCCAGTACTTC
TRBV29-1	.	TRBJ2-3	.	CSVVPFTDTQYF	TGCAGCGTTGTACCTTTCACAGATACGCAGTATTTT
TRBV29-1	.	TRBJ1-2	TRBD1	CSVGSRDREDGYTF	TGCAGCGTTGGATCCCGGGACAGGGAAGATGGCTACACCTTC
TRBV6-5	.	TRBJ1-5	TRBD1	CASSKQGASGQPQHF	TGTGCCAGCAGTAAACAGGGGGCGAGTGGTCAGCCCCAGCATTTT
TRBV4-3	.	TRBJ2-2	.	CASSQQQGVSGELFF	TGCGCCAGCAGCCAACAACAGGGAGTGTCCGGGGAGCTGTTTTTT
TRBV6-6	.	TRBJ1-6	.	CASRRSENSPLHF	TGTGCCAGCAGGAGATCTGAGAATTCACCCCTCCACTTT
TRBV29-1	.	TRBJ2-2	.	CSVVYHTGELFF	TGCAGCGTTGTTTATCACACCGGGGAGCTGTTTTTT
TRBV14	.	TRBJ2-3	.	CASSQGPDTQYF	TGTGCCAGCAGCCAAGGTCCAGATACGCAGTATTTT
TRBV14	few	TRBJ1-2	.	CASSADWGGYTF	TGTGCCAGCAGCGCCGACTGGGGCGGCTACACCTTC
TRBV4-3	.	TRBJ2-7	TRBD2	CASSQVDRGPSGSYEQYF	TGCGCCAGCAGCCAAGTAGACAGGGGACCTAGCGGGAGCTACGAGCAGTACTTC
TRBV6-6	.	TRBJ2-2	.	CASSPNRATGELFF	TGTGCCAGCAGTCCTAACAGGGCCACCGGGGAGCTGTTTTTT
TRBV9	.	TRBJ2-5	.	CASSSPSLTRRETQYF	TGTGCCAGCAGCTCTCCCTCCCTGACCCGGCGAGAGACCCAGTACTTC
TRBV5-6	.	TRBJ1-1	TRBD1	CASSRTGEAFF	TGTGCCAGCAGCCGGACAGGCGAAGCTTTCTTT
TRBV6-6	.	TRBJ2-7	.	CASSTRSGPNTYEQYF	TGTGCCAGCAGTACTCGATCGGGGCCCAACACCTACGAGCAGTACTTC
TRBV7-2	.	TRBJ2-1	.	CASSFANSVYNEQFF	TGTGCCAGCAGCTTCGCCAACTCGGTCTACAATGAGCAGTTCTTC
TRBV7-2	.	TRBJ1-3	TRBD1	CASSFYRGGNTIYF	TGTGCCAGCAGCTTCTACAGGGGTGGAAACACCATATATTTT
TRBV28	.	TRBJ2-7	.	CASSLPHGDYEQYF	TGTGCCAGCAGTTTACCCCACGGAGACTACGAGCAGTACTTC